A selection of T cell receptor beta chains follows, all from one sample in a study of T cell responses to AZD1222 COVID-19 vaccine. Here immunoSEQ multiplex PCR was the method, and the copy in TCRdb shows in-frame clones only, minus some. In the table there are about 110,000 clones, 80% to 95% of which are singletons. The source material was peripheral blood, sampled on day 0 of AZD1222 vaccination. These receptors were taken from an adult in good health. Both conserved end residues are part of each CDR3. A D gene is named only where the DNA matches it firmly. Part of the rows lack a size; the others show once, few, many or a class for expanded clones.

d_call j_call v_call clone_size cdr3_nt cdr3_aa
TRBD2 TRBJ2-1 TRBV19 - TGTGCCAGTAGCGGACTAGCGGGGGGGAGCTCCTACAATGAGCAGTTCTTC CASSGLAGGSSYNEQFF
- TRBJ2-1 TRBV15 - TGTGCCACCAGCAGGGCCTCCTCAGGAAATGAGCAGTTCTTC CATSRASSGNEQFF
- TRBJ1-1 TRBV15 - TGTGCCACCAGTATCCCAAGGGGATCTGAAGCTTTCTTT CATSIPRGSEAFF
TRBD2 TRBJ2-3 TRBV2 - TGTGCCAGCAGCCCGGGACTAGCACCAGATACGCAGTATTTT CASSPGLAPDTQYF
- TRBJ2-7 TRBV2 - TGTGCCAGCAGGGCAGGGGCCGGGGAGCAGTACTTC CASRAGAGEQYF
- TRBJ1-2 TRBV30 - TGTGCCTGGAGTGTACGTCTCAGGGCTAACTATGGCTACACCTTC CAWSVRLRANYGYTF
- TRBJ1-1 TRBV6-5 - TGTGCCAGCAGTTACTCGATAGGGGCAGTTGCTTTCTTT CASSYSIGAVAFF
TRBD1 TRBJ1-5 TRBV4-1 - TGCGCCAGCAGCCCCAGGGGGTCGAGCAATCAGCCCCAGCATTTT CASSPRGSSNQPQHF
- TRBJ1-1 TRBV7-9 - TGTGCCAGCGGGATTGTGTACACTGAAGCTTTCTTT CASGIVYTEAFF
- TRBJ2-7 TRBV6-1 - TGTGCCAGCAGTGAAACAGGTCGAAAAGGGTCAGGGGATCTCTACGAGCAGTACTTC CASSETGRKGSGDLYEQYF
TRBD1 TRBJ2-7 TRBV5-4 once TGTGCCAGCAGCCCGACAGGGGCGACCTACGAGCAGTACTTC CASSPTGATYEQYF
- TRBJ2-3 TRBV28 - TGTGCCAGCAGTTTACCCCGGGCCCTCGCTACGCAGTATTTT CASSLPRALATQYF
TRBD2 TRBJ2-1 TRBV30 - TGTGCCTGCGCTTCCGATAGCGGGGTGTATGAGCAGTTCTTC CACASDSGVYEQFF
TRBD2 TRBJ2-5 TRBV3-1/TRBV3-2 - TGTGCCAGCAGCCAAGAAACTAGCGGCTATGGGGCCGAGACCCAGTACTTC CASSQETSGYGAETQYF
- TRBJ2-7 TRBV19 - TGTGCCAGTACGGACACCGGGACCGCAGGCGAGCAGTACTTC CASTDTGTAGEQYF
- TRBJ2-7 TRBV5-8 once TGTGCCAGCAGCTTGGATACTCAGGGGTCCTACGAGCAGTACTTC CASSLDTQGSYEQYF
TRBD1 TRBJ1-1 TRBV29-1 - TGCAGCGGACAGGGGGCGGGAGCTTTCTTT CSGQGAGAFF
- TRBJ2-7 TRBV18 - TGTGCCAGCTCACCTACCGGGACATACTACGAGCAGTACTTC CASSPTGTYYEQYF
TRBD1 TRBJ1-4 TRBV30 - TGTGCCTGGAGTATCCGGGACAGAGAGAATGAAAAACTGTTTTTT CAWSIRDRENEKLFF
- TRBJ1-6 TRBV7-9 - TGTGCCAGCAGATTGGACAGCGCCCTTAATTCACCCCTCCACTTT CASRLDSALNSPLHF
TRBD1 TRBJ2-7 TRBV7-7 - TGTGCCAGCAGCCCTCAGGGGGCCCTCGAGCAGTACTTC CASSPQGALEQYF
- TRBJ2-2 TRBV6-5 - TGTGCCAGCAGGGAGAGCAAGGGGACCGGGGAGCTGTTTTTT CASRESKGTGELFF
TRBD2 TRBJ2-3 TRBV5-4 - TGTGCCAGCAGCCGCGGACTAGCGGGGGGTGCTGGCACAGATACGCAGTATTTT CASSRGLAGGAGTDTQYF
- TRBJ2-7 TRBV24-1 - TGTGCCACCAGTGATTTTGGGGGCGACGAGCAGTACTTC CATSDFGGDEQYF
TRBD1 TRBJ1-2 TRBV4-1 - TGCGCCAGCAGCCCAGGGACAGCCACTTCCTATGGCTACACCTTC CASSPGTATSYGYTF
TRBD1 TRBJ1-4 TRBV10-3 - TGTGCCATCAGTGAGCCGGGACAGGGTAGTGAAAAACTGTTTTTT CAISEPGQGSEKLFF
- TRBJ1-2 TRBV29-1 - TGCAGCGTTGAAGATCTGGTGGCAGGATGGTCCTTC CSVEDLVAGWSF
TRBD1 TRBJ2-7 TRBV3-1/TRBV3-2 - TGTGCCAGCAGCCTTGCAGGGGGCAACGCCTACGAGCAGTACTTC CASSLAGGNAYEQYF
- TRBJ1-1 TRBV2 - TGTGCCAGCAGGCAGTGGGGGAACACTGAAGCTTTCTTT CASRQWGNTEAFF
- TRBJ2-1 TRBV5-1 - TGCGCCAGCAGCTTGATCGGCTACAATGAGCAGTTCTTC CASSLIGYNEQFF
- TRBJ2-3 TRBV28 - TGTGCCAGCAGTCAGGCCTGGGATACGCAGTATTTT CASSQAWDTQYF
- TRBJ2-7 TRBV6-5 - TGTGCCAGCATTCTTGGGGTGAGCTCCTACGAGCAGTACTTC CASILGVSSYEQYF
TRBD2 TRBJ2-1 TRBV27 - TGTGCCAGCAGTCTATCACCAGCGGGGGGAATCAATGAGCAGTTCTTC CASSLSPAGGINEQFF
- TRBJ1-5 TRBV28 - TGTGCCAGCAGTCCCCCAGGGAATCAGCCCCAGCATTTT CASSPPGNQPQHF
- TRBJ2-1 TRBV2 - TGTGCCAGCACGGCGGGTGCTTACAATGAGCAGTTCTTC CASTAGAYNEQFF
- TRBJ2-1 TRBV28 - TGTGCCAGCAGTGCAGAGTACCATAGCTCCTACAATGAGCAGTTCTTC CASSAEYHSSYNEQFF
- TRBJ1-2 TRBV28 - TGTGCCAGTGGCGCTACCCCCTATGGCTACACCTTC CASGATPYGYTF
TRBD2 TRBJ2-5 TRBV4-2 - TGTGCCAGCAGCCAATTTGGCACTAGCGGGGGGTTCCAAGAGACCCAGTACTTC CASSQFGTSGGFQETQYF
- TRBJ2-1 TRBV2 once TGTGCCAGCATTTGGTACAATGAGCAGTTCTTC CASIWYNEQFF
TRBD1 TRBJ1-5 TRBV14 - TGTGCCAGCGGTCTGCAGGGGGGGGTCGAGCCCCAGCATTTT CASGLQGGVEPQHF
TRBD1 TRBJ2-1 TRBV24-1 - TGTGCCACCAGTGATCGACCCCGGACAGGGCGTGCGAATGAGCAGTTCTTC CATSDRPRTGRANEQFF
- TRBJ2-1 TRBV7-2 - TGTGCCAGCAGCCCCATGGGGACCTTTAATGAGCAGTTCTTC CASSPMGTFNEQFF
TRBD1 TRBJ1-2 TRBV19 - TGTGCCAGTAGTCGACAGGGGAGGAACTATGGCTACACCTTC CASSRQGRNYGYTF
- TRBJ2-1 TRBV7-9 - TGTGCCAGCAGCTTCCCCTCGGGACATGAGCAGTTCTTC CASSFPSGHEQFF
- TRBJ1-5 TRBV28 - TGTGCCAGCAGTCCCCAGGCCACAGGGAGGGGGAGCAATCAGCCCCAGCATTTT CASSPQATGRGSNQPQHF
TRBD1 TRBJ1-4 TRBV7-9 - TGTGCCAGCAGCTTGGGTACCGGGACAGGAGGTGAAAAACTGTTTTTT CASSLGTGTGGEKLFF
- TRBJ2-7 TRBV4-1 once TGCGCCAGCAGCCCTATGACAGGTAGCCACGAGCAGTACTTC CASSPMTGSHEQYF
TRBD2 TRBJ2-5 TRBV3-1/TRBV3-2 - TGTGCCAGCAGCCCGCTGCGGGGGGGGTTATCAGAGACCCAGTACTTC CASSPLRGGLSETQYF
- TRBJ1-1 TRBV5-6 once TGTGCCAGCAGCTTGGCCAACACTGAAGCTTTCTTT CASSLANTEAFF
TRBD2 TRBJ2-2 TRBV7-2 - TGTGCCAGCAGCCCAGAAGTTCGACTAGCGGGGGACACCGGGGAGCTGTTTTTT CASSPEVRLAGDTGELFF
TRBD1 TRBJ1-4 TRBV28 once TGTGCCAGCAGGCCCAGGGGGCGTAGGAAACTGTTTTTT CASRPRGRRKLFF
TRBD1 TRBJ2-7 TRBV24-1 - TGTGCCACCAGTGATTTTAGGACAGGGGGGTACGAGCAGTACTTC CATSDFRTGGYEQYF
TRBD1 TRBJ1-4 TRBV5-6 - TGTGCCAGCAGCTGGAGACGGACAGGCGGGAATGAAAAACTGTTTTTT CASSWRRTGGNEKLFF
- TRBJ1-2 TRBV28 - TGTGCCAGCAGCCCACCAGGGGAAGTCTATGGCTACACCTTC CASSPPGEVYGYTF
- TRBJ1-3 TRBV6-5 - TGTGCCAGCACCGACCGAGGGGACACCATATATTTT CASTDRGDTIYF
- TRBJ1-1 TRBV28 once TGTGCCAGCAGCCGTCGGGATTTAGCTTTCTTT CASSRRDLAFF
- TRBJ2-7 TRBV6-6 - TGTGCCAGCTCCGGGGCCTCCTACGAGCAGTACTTC CASSGASYEQYF
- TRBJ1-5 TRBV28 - TGTGCCAGCAGTCCCCCCACGGCCGGGAATCAGCCCCAGCATTTT CASSPPTAGNQPQHF
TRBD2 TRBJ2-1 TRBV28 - TGTGCCAGCAGTTCACGGACTAGCGGGTCGACCTACAATGAGCAGTTCTTC CASSSRTSGSTYNEQFF
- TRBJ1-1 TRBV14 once TGTGCCAGCAGCCAAGAGCGGGGGCGTGGCTCGACAGCTTTCTTT CASSQERGRGSTAFF